The clone carrying this T cell receptor (beta chain) showed up just once. Trimming took off 3 bases at V and 5 bases at J, with 26 bases between the two ends. Germline V gene sequence: CDR1 SGDLS, CDR2 YYNGEE. The CDR3 contains 18 residues. The source of the sample is a study of PD-1 blockade in mismatch repair-deficient tumors. Every patient had mismatch repair deficiency by PCR or immunohistochemistry. The TCR-sequenced patients were a few responders to pembrolizumab. Produced via immunoSEQ multiplex PCR; TCRdb's table is partial and in-frame only. The repertoire includes approximately 110,000 clones, roughly 80% of them detected once, and about 5.1% sits in the top ten.

This sample comprised peripheral blood, obtained 60 weeks after starting pembrolizumab. This chain uses TRBV9 with TRBJ1-1; D possibly corresponds to TRBD1 (6 bases). The clonotype was recovered from an adult with mismatch repair-deficient cancer. The CDR3 loop is CASSEPEGSGTPRTEAFF. In DNA, the CDR3 is TGTGCCAGCAGCGAACCCGAGGGATCTGGGACACCGAGAACTGAAGCTTTCTTT.